This record looks at one T cell receptor (beta chain) sequence and its context. The data belong to a study of PD-L1 blockade in urothelial cancer. Turning to the study itself: Atezolizumab was started by patients around 2014 at 1,200 mg intravenously every 3 weeks. Analyses used blood from 3 weeks (second dose) and 6 weeks after treatment start.

Produced via immunoSEQ multiplex PCR; TCRdb's table is partial and in-frame only. The sample contains 23,000 or so clones, 82% of which appear only once. Time point in this sample: peripheral blood 6 weeks after treatment start. The CDR3 consists of 13 residues. The V gene's germline CDR1 is SGHNT and CDR2 YYREEE (reference sequence). Deletions cut 2 bases from V and 6 bases from J, with 11 bases between. The rearrangement uses TRBV5-4 and TRBJ1-1; tentative D call: TRBD1 (6 bases). The input for sequencing was PBMCs, taken around atezolizumab (anti-PD-L1) treatment. The clonotype comes from a man between 70 and 80 years old with urothelial cancer. The CDR3 loop is CASSFHRDPEAFF. CDR3 bases: TGTGCCAGCAGCTTCCACAGGGATCCTGAAGCTTTCTTT.